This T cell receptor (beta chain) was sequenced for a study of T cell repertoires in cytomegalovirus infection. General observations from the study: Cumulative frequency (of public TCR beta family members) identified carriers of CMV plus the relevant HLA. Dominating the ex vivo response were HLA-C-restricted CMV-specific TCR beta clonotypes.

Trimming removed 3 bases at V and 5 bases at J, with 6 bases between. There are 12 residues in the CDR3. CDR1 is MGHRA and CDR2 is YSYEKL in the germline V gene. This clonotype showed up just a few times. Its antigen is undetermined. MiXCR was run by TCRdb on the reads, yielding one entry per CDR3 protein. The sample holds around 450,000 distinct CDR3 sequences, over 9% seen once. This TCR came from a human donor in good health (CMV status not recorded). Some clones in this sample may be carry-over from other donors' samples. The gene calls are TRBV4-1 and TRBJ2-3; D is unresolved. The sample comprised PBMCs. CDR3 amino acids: CASSQTRDTQYF. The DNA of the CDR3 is TGCGCCAGCAGCCAGACAAGAGATACGCAGTATTTT.